These 10 T cell receptor beta chains came from one sample sequenced in a study of cytomegalovirus exposure and HLA in healthy donors. The PCR used 60 Vbeta and 13 Jbeta primers. Clones were sequenced by immunoSEQ multiplex PCR, and TCRdb holds only the in-frame ones, with some missing. The sample lists about 240,000 clones; about 85% were seen once. Material: PBMCs. The receptors were sampled from a girl aged 2-10 years in good health and CMV-seronegative.

The chain couples TRBV5-8 to TRBJ1-1, with TRBD1 as a possible D gene (5 bases). CDR3 length equals 14 residues. Trimming shortened V by 3 bases and J by 3 bases, and 12 bases separated the two germline ends. Germline V gene lookup returns CDR1 SGHTS and CDR2 YDEGEE. The DNA of the CDR3 is TGTGCCAGCAGCTCACAGGAGGGATACACTGAAGCTTTCTTT. It specifies CASSSQEGYTEAFF.

The genes are TRBV6-1 and TRBJ2-1; TRBD2 matches 8 bases. Looked up from germline, CDR1 is MNHNS and CDR2 is SASEGT. V lost 4 bases to trimming and J lost 7 bases; unmatched junction nucleotides: 9. CDR3 length: 15 amino acids. The CDR3 DNA sequence: TGTGCCAGCAGTGTATGGGGACTAGAGTTGAATGAGCAGTTCTTC. Encoded protein: CASSVWGLELNEQFF.

A few counts support this clone. The gene calls are TRBV7-6 and TRBJ2-1; TRBD2 matches 11 bases. V was pared by 3 bases and J by 4 bases, with 5 bases of the junction left unmatched. Germline CDR1 and CDR2: SGHVS and FNYEAQ. The CDR3 covers 16 residues. The CDR3 nucleotides are TGTGCCAGCAGCTTCTTGACTAGCGGGGTTTACAATGAGCAGTTCTTC. It encodes CASSFLTSGVYNEQFF.

CDR3 DNA sequence: TGTGCTAGTGGTTTGCTACGCGGGACAGGAGAAACCATGAACACTGAAGCTTTCTTT. This gives the protein CASGLLRGTGETMNTEAFF. The gene calls are TRBV12-5 and TRBJ1-1, with TRBD1 matching over 8 bases. Germline V gene sequence: CDR1 LGHNT, CDR2 FRNRAP. Germline trimming cut 2 bases from V and 0 bases from J; bases unmatched to any gene: 14. The CDR3 is 19 amino acids.

The V gene is TRBV10-1, the J gene TRBJ2-2, with D perhaps TRBD1 (5 bases). V dropped 2 bases and J dropped 5 bases, with 12 bases sitting between them. CDR1 is WNHNN and CDR2 is SYGVQD in the germline V gene (reference sequence). This CDR3 contains 15 residues. CDR3 bases: TGCGCCAGCAGTGAGGGGGCACAACAAACCGGGGAGCTGTTTTTT. This gives the protein CASSEGAQQTGELFF.

The chain uses TRBV11-3 and TRBJ2-6; D is uncertain. CDR1 SGHNT and CDR2 YENEEA come from the germline V gene. The V end was cut by 5 bases, the J end by 1 base, with 9 bases between. This CDR3 has 15 amino acids. CDR3 residues: CASSDWRSGANVLTF. The CDR3 nucleotides read TGTGCCAGCAGCGACTGGCGGTCTGGGGCCAACGTCCTGACTTTC. The whole variable domain, remainder taken from reference TRBV11-3 and TRBJ2-6, is EAGVVQSPRYKIIEKKQPVAFWCNPISGHNTLYWYLQNLGQGPELLIRYENEEAVDDSQLPKDRFSAERLKGVDSTLKIQPAELGDSAVYLCASSDWRSGANVLTFGAGSRLTVL.

The chain has TRBV11-2 and TRBJ2-5, with TRBD2 as a possible D gene (6 bases). This CDR3 has 16 amino acids. The germline CDR1 and CDR2 sequences are SGHAT and FQNNGV. Trimming removed 5 bases at V and 1 base at J, with 17 bases between. In DNA, the CDR3 is TGTGCCAGCAGCGTCACTAGCCGAATACTCCAAGAGACCCAGTACTTC. Protein sequence: CASSVTSRILQETQYF.

The CDR3: CASSVQGGGDDEQFF. The CDR3, as DNA: TGTGCCAGCAGTGTCCAGGGCGGGGGGGATGATGAGCAGTTCTTC. The chain uses TRBV9 and TRBJ2-1; 9 nucleotides agree with TRBD2. Trimming cost V 5 bases and J 8 bases; bases outside gene matches: 11. CDR1 and CDR2 (germline): SGDLS, YYNGEE. This CDR3 is built from 15 residues.

The chain uses TRBV9 and TRBJ1-1; TRBD1 aligns across 7 bases. Losses at the gene ends were 0 bases for V and 4 bases for J; bases not matched to a gene: 9. Germline CDR1 reads SGDLS; CDR2 reads YYNGEE. CDR3 length: 16 amino acids. The CDR3 region is CASSVVGGDRATEAFF. CDR3 coding DNA: TGTGCCAGCAGCGTAGTTGGGGGAGACAGGGCCACTGAAGCTTTCTTT.

The J gene is TRBJ1-3, the V gene TRBV10-3; tentatively, D is TRBD1 (6 bases). This CDR3 has 15 residues. Germline V gene data show CDR1 as ENHRY and CDR2 as SYGVKD. V dropped 8 bases and J dropped 3 bases, with 17 bases sitting between them. The DNA for the CDR3 is TGTGCCATCCGCGGACCAACAGGGTTTGGAAACACCATATATTTT. This sequence encodes CAIRGPTGFGNTIYF.